The entry below describes one TCR beta chain. The data were produced by immunoSEQ multiplex PCR, yet TCRdb's version contains in-frame clones alone and is incomplete. The table includes about 72,000 clones, around 90% detected once. The source of the sample is a study of technical replicates of blood from a few donors. V was clipped by 3 bases and J by 2 bases, with 11 bases between them. The germline CDR1 and CDR2 sequences are PRHDT and FYEKMQ (reference sequence). The CDR3 has 14 amino acids. Input material: T cells isolated from PBMCs. The source is a human donor in good health. The J gene is TRBJ2-7, the V gene TRBV13, with D possibly TRBD2 on 6 matching bases. CDR3 sequence reads: CASSFWDSAYEQYF. DNA for the CDR3: TGTGCCAGCAGCTTCTGGGACTCTGCCTACGAGCAGTACTTC.